The next 32 T cell receptor beta chains were all read from a single sample in a study of T cells and Merkel cell carcinoma outcomes. Here immunoSEQ multiplex PCR was the method, and the copy in TCRdb shows in-frame clones only, minus some. This repertoire shows 15,000 to 25,000 clones, over 75% found once; its top ten account for roughly 3.3%. Sequenced sample: tumor tissue from Merkel cell carcinoma. The origin of the receptors is a human donor with Merkel cell carcinoma.

This chain connects TRBV11-1 to TRBJ1-2; D remains unclear. Germline V CDR1 and CDR2: SGHAT, FQDESV (reference sequence). The ends were cut back, 2 bases at V and 2 bases at J, with 6 bases in the middle. The CDR3 totals 13 residues. In DNA form, the CDR3 reads TGTGCCAGCAGCTTAAGCCCCAACTATGGCTACACCTTC. Protein: CASSLSPNYGYTF.

The chain carries TRBV13 and TRBJ1-1, with no clear D. This CDR3 is 12 amino acids long. Trimming removed 5 bases from V and 7 bases from J, with 11 bases in between. The V gene's germline CDR1 is PRHDT and CDR2 FYEKMQ (reference sequence). As DNA, the CDR3 is TGTGCCAGCAGCCCCGGACGTGATGAAGCTTTCTTT. Protein: CASSPGRDEAFF.

V gene TRBV6-1 combines with J gene TRBJ2-1; TRBD2 might be the D (5 bases). V gave up 4 bases and J gave up 3 bases, with 7 bases separating them. Germline CDR1 MNHNS, CDR2 SASEGT. The CDR3 is 13 residues long. The CDR3 loop reads CASSARVYNEQFF. The CDR3 DNA reads TGTGCCAGCAGTGCGAGGGTCTACAATGAGCAGTTCTTC.

By share, this clone ranks as medium-sized. The genes are TRBV28 and TRBJ1-2; no reliable D call. CDR1 is MDHEN and CDR2 is SYDVKM in the germline V gene. V lost 5 bases and J 2 bases, leaving 6 bases between the germline ends. This CDR3 comprises 12 residues. CDR3 in amino acids: CASSAGNYGYTF. CDR3 nucleotides: TGTGCCAGCAGTGCTGGGAACTATGGCTACACCTTC.

The chain combines TRBV19 with TRBJ2-6; 8 nucleotides agree with TRBD1. Per germline, CDR1 LNHDA and CDR2 SQIVND (reference sequence). Trimming at V came to 1 base and at J to 2 bases, leaving 4 bases not matched to a gene. This CDR3 region has 17 residues. DNA of the CDR3: TGTGCCAGTAGTATAGTTACAGGGGGGACTGGGGCCAACGTCCTGACTTTC. This gives the protein CASSIVTGGTGANVLTF.

The V gene is TRBV27, the J gene TRBJ1-4; D is undetermined. V lost 5 bases and J 3 bases, leaving 13 bases between the germline ends. Germline V CDR1 and CDR2: MNHEY, SMNVEV (reference sequence). CDR3 length: 15 amino acids. The CDR3, as DNA: TGTGCCAGCAGTACCCGCCAGACTGCTAATGAAAAACTGTTTTTT. This gives the protein CASSTRQTANEKLFF.

This clone showed up just a few times. The rearrangement joins TRBV28 to TRBJ2-2; no reliable D call. Germline CDR1 is MDHEN and CDR2 is SYDVKM. CDR3 size: 13 residues. Trimming cost V 2 bases and J 7 bases, with 8 bases left between them. In DNA form, the CDR3 reads TGTGCCAGCAGTTTACCCTTAGGCGGGGAGCTGTTTTTT. Translation gives CASSLPLGGELFF.

The V call is TRBV5-1, the J call TRBJ2-7; 9 bases agree with TRBD2. V was pared by 4 bases and J by 0 bases, with 8 bases of the junction left unmatched. There are 16 residues in the CDR3. The germline CDR1 and CDR2 sequences are SGHRS and YFSETQ. Here the CDR3 reads CASSPAGSGSSYEQYF. CDR3 nucleotide sequence: TGCGCCAGCAGCCCGGCCGGTAGCGGGAGCTCCTACGAGCAGTACTTC.

V and J are TRBV20-1 and TRBJ2-1, with D possibly matching TRBD2 (6 bases). In germline, CDR1 is DFQATT, CDR2 SNEGSKA (reference sequence). CDR3 length: 10 residues. With 8 bases removed from V and 7 bases from J, the gap between germline ends came to 9 bases. The CDR3 DNA reads as TGCAGTCACGGGAGAAATGAGCAGTTCTTC. As protein: CSHGRNEQFF.

This chain uses TRBV5-4 with TRBJ1-2, with unresolved D. This CDR3 contains 14 residues. Trimming took 0 bases from V and 1 from J, leaving 7 bases between them. In germline, CDR1 is SGHNT, CDR2 YYREEE (reference sequence). CDR3 residues: CASSLDRDNYGYTF. CDR3 bases: TGTGCCAGCAGCTTGGACCGGGATAACTATGGCTACACCTTC.

The V gene is TRBV5-5, the J gene TRBJ1-1; tentatively, D is TRBD1 (6 bases). Trimming stripped 7 bases from V and 4 bases from J, with 17 bases between. Germline loops: CDR1 SGHKS, CDR2 YYEKEE (reference sequence). This CDR3 has 14 residues. The CDR3 region is CASRDRNWVTEAFF. The CDR3 region has the DNA TGTGCCAGCCGAGACAGGAACTGGGTCACTGAAGCTTTCTTT.

In regard to this clone: Possible read error: a much larger clone is one base away. V gene TRBV2 combines with J gene TRBJ2-7, with D unclear. Trimming cost V 5 bases and J 3 bases, with 14 bases left between them. The CDR3 consists of 14 residues. Germline lookup yields CDR1 SNHLY and CDR2 FYNNEI. The CDR3 here is CASSWGTSFYEQYF. The DNA for the CDR3 is TGTGCCAGCAGTTGGGGAACGAGCTTCTACGAGCAGTACTTC.

The chain joins TRBV6-5 to TRBJ2-7, with D perhaps TRBD2 (6 bases). Germline V gene data show CDR1 as MNHEY and CDR2 as SVGAGI. This CDR3 has 12 residues. Trimming left V 7 bases short and J 8 bases short, with 15 bases between. The DNA of the CDR3 is TGTGCCAGCACGGGGGTGGACCGACAGCAGTACTTC. It codes for CASTGVDRQQYF.

The rearrangement joins TRBV6-5 to TRBJ2-2; the D is unclear. The CDR3 covers 14 residues. V lost 5 bases to trimming and J lost 4 bases, with 11 bases between them. Germline V CDR1 and CDR2: MNHEY, SVGAGI. CDR3 DNA: TGTGCCAGCAGTCGGCCCGACGTCACCGGGGAGCTGTTTTTT. Translated: CASSRPDVTGELFF.

Comments on this clone: This specimen includes other DNA sequences encoding the same CDR3. The chain is built from TRBV9 and TRBJ2-7; D may be TRBD1 or TRBD2 (5 bases each). The V and J ends lost 3 bases and 0 bases respectively, with 10 bases between them. CDR1 and CDR2 from the germline V gene are SGDLS and YYNGEE. The CDR3 totals 14 residues. The DNA of the CDR3 is TGTGCCAGCAGCGCTGGGGGAGTCTCCTACGAGCAGTACTTC. It encodes CASSAGGVSYEQYF.

The chain couples TRBV11-2 to TRBJ2-5; D is unclear. The CDR3 runs 15 residues. Trimming took off 4 bases at V and 5 bases at J, with 17 bases between the two ends. Germline CDR1 and CDR2: SGHAT and FQNNGV. CDR3 protein: CASSSSVRVGETQYF. The CDR3 nucleotides read TGTGCCAGCAGCTCCTCAGTACGGGTTGGGGAGACCCAGTACTTC.

The chain combines TRBV11-2 with TRBJ2-3; no definite D call. The CDR3 extends over 13 amino acids. V lost 1 base and J lost 5, with 7 bases in between. Germline CDR1 and CDR2: SGHAT and FQNNGV. CDR3 coding DNA: TGTGCCAGCAGCTTAGGGGCCGGAGATACGCAGTATTTT. It translates to CASSLGAGDTQYF.

The V and J genes are TRBV9 and TRBJ1-6, with a tentative D call TRBD1 (5 bases). Trimming removed 2 bases from V and 6 bases from J, with 12 bases in between. The CDR3 covers 15 residues. The germline gives CDR1 SGDLS, CDR2 YYNGEE. Here the CDR3 DNA reads TGTGCCAGCAGCGTCGGGGCGTTCGGTAATTCACCCCTCCACTTT. Protein product: CASSVGAFGNSPLHF.

Here the CDR3 reads CASTPLAGRWGEQYF. In DNA, the CDR3 is TGTGCCAGCACTCCCTTGGCTGGCAGGTGGGGTGAGCAGTACTTC. The chain carries TRBV27 and TRBJ2-7; D uncertain. V was cut by 7 bases and J by 7 bases, with 23 bases left in between. From germline, CDR1 is MNHEY and CDR2 SMNVEV (reference sequence). This CDR3 region has 15 residues.

Here the CDR3 DNA reads TGTGCCAGCAACTATGGCTACACCTTC. Translation: CASNYGYTF. The chain uses TRBV19 and TRBJ1-2; no clear D gene. The CDR3 runs to 9 residues. Germline V gives CDR1 LNHDA, CDR2 SQIVND (reference sequence). V dropped 9 bases and J dropped 2 bases, with 1 base sitting between them.

The chain links TRBV6-5 to TRBJ1-2; possible D gene TRBD1, 6 bases. The germline V and J ends were trimmed by 6 bases and 4 bases, with 12 bases remaining between them. Per the germline V gene, CDR1 is MNHEY and CDR2 is SVGAGI. The CDR3 contains 13 residues. CDR3 DNA: TGTGCCAGCAGCGGGGGCAATTCCTATGGCTACACCTTC. Translation: CASSGGNSYGYTF.

This chain links TRBV6-5 with TRBJ1-1, with D uncertain. The CDR3 runs 12 residues. Trimming cost V 0 bases and J 1 base, with 0 bases left between them. Germline V CDR1 and CDR2: MNHEY, SVGAGI. Here the CDR3 DNA reads TGTGCCAGCAGTTACTCGAACACTGAAGCTTTCTTT. Translated: CASSYSNTEAFF.

The chain joins TRBV6-1 to TRBJ1-6; tentatively, D is TRBD1 (5 bases). The CDR3 extends over 14 amino acids. The germline V gene encodes CDR1 MNHNS and CDR2 SASEGT. Trimming removed 3 bases at V and 3 bases at J, with 6 bases between. The CDR3 loop is CASSEGVYNSPLHF. The CDR3 nucleotides are TGTGCCAGCAGTGAGGGGGTCTATAATTCACCCCTCCACTTT.

The CDR3 sequence is CASSFGQGAPGTEAFF. Written as DNA, the CDR3 is TGTGCCAGCAGCTTTGGACAGGGGGCGCCGGGGACTGAAGCTTTCTTT. The chain has TRBV11-3 and TRBJ1-1; TRBD1 matches at 11 bases. The germline V gene encodes CDR1 SGHNT and CDR2 YENEEA. The CDR3 consists of 16 residues. V trimming: 3 bases; J trimming: 5 bases; junction bases outside the gene matches: 8.

The V and J genes are TRBV14 and TRBJ2-5; D is unresolved. V lost 2 bases and J 3 bases, leaving 7 bases between the germline ends. Germline V gives CDR1 SGHDN, CDR2 FVKESK. There are 13 residues in the CDR3. CDR3 loop: CASSQWAEETQYF. CDR3 nucleotides: TGTGCCAGCAGCCAATGGGCAGAAGAGACCCAGTACTTC.

The V and J genes are TRBV6-6 and TRBJ1-3; the D gene is possibly TRBD1 (5 bases). Germline V gene sequence: CDR1 MNHNY, CDR2 SVGAGI (reference sequence). V lost 4 bases to trimming and J lost 1 base, with 11 bases between them. The length of the CDR3 is 15 residues. CDR3: CASSSARDSGNTIYF. The CDR3 region has the DNA TGTGCCAGCAGTTCCGCCAGGGATTCTGGAAACACCATATATTTT.

The chain employs TRBV9 and TRBJ2-3; no clear D gene. Trimming pared 6 bases from V and 3 bases from J, leaving 17 bases between. The CDR3 extends over 15 amino acids. The germline V gene has CDR1 SGDLS and CDR2 YYNGEE. The chain's CDR3 is CASTLEGGSTDTQYF. As DNA, the CDR3 is TGTGCCAGCACCTTAGAAGGCGGAAGTACAGATACGCAGTATTTT.

This clone showed up just once. The chain recombines TRBV25-1 with TRBJ2-5, with D perhaps matching TRBD2 (6 bases). V shed 4 bases and J shed 5 bases, with 14 bases lying between them. Germline V gives CDR1 MGHDK, CDR2 SYGVNS. This CDR3 comprises 14 residues. CDR3 coding DNA: TGTGCCAGCAGTGCCCCACTCCGGGGGGAGACCCAGTACTTC. This codes for CASSAPLRGETQYF.

The J gene is TRBJ1-2, the V gene TRBV7-2, with D perhaps TRBD1 (6 bases). The CDR3 contains 13 residues. Trimming stripped 2 bases from V and 4 bases from J, with 8 bases between. CDR1 is SGHTA, CDR2 FQGNSA, per germline. For the CDR3, the DNA is TGTGCCAGCAGCTTATGGGGGGCCTATGGCTACACCTTC. Protein: CASSLWGAYGYTF.

The CDR3 DNA is TGTGCCAGCCCTTTCTACACCTTC. Amino acid sequence: CASPFYTF. The chain carries TRBV7-9 and TRBJ1-2; D gene ambiguous. The CDR3 runs 8 residues. V gave up 8 bases and J gave up 10 bases, with 5 bases separating them. From germline, CDR1 is SEHNR and CDR2 FQNEAQ (reference sequence).

CDR3 loop: CASSRDTEAFF. The CDR3 DNA reads TGCGCCAGCAGTCGGGACACTGAAGCTTTCTTT. The rearrangement uses TRBV5-1 and TRBJ1-1; D remains ambiguous. This CDR3 is 11 amino acids long. V was shortened by 5 bases and J by 3 bases, with 5 bases between the two germline ends. Germline V gene data show CDR1 as SGHRS and CDR2 as YFSETQ.

The chain joins TRBV5-1 to TRBJ2-3; 7 positions match TRBD1. Germline V lookup: CDR1 SGHRS, CDR2 YFSETQ. The CDR3 contains 15 residues. V gave up 4 bases and J gave up 3 bases; unmatched junction bases: 8. The CDR3 is CASSLDRVGTDTQYF. The CDR3 nucleotides are TGCGCCAGCAGCCTAGACAGGGTTGGGACAGATACGCAGTATTTT.